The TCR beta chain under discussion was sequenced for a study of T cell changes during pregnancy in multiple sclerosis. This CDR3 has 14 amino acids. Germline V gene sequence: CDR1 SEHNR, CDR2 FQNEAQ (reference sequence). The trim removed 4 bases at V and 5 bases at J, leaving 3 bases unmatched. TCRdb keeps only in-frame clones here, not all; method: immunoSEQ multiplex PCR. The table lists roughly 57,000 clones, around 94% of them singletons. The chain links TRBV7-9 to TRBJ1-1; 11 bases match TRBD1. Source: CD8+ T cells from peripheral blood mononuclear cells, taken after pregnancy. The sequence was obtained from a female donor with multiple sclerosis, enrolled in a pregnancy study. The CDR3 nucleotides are TGTGCCAGCAGCTGGGGACAGGGGGTAACTGAAGCTTTCTTT. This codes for CASSWGQGVTEAFF.